Listed below are T cell receptor beta chains from one sample, sequenced in a study of cytomegalovirus exposure and HLA in healthy donors. Repertoires were generated with immunoSEQ multiplex PCR, while TCRdb's copy carries only in-frame clones and drops some. The profile shows 140,000 or so clones, just under 90% of them singletons. Material: PBMCs. These TCRs come from a woman in her thirties in good health and CMV-seropositive. Both conserved end residues are part of each CDR3. A D gene is named only where the DNA matches it firmly. Not every row has a clone size; where given, it reads once, few, many or a size class.

J	D	size	V	CDR3	DNA
TRBJ2-3	TRBD2	NA	TRBV19	CASSRLAGAGTDTQYF	TGTGCCAGTAGTAGACTAGCGGGGGCCGGCACAGATACGCAGTATTTT
TRBJ2-1	TRBD2	NA	TRBV7-8	CASSSSGLSYNEQFF	TGTGCCAGCAGCTCTAGCGGGTTGTCCTACAATGAGCAGTTCTTC
TRBJ1-1	NA	once	TRBV5-6	CASSFGEVVTEAFF	TGTGCCAGCAGCTTCGGGGAGGTGGTGACTGAAGCTTTCTTT
TRBJ2-3	NA	once	TRBV5-6	CASSLGEVADTQYF	TGTGCCAGCAGCTTGGGAGAGGTCGCAGATACGCAGTATTTT
TRBJ2-5	NA	NA	TRBV7-9	CASCPDSGEETQYF	TGTGCCAGCTGTCCGGACTCAGGGGAAGAGACCCAGTACTTC
TRBJ2-5	TRBD2	NA	TRBV10-3	CAISSTSEGETQYF	TGTGCCATCAGTTCCACTAGCGAGGGGGAGACCCAGTACTTC
TRBJ1-2	NA	NA	TRBV2	CASSGEGHSSDGYTF	TGTGCCAGCAGTGGCGAGGGACACTCATCGGATGGCTACACCTTC
TRBJ2-4	TRBD2	many	TRBV2	CASSEGLAVAKNIQYF	TGTGCCAGCAGTGAAGGTCTAGCGGTAGCCAAAAACATTCAGTACTTC
TRBJ2-7	NA	NA	TRBV4-1	CASSQVPFIYEQYF	TGCGCCAGCAGCCAAGTCCCATTCATCTACGAGCAGTACTTC
TRBJ2-2	NA	NA	TRBV5-6	CASSFGGTGELFF	TGTGCCAGCAGCTTCGGAGGAACCGGGGAGCTGTTTTTT
TRBJ2-7	TRBD1	NA	TRBV28	CAIMGAGGGEQYF	TGTGCCATCATGGGGGCAGGGGGCGGTGAGCAGTACTTC
TRBJ1-1	TRBD1	NA	TRBV28	CASNLPRDRGEAFF	TGTGCCAGCAACCTCCCCCGGGACAGGGGTGAAGCTTTCTTT
TRBJ1-5	NA	once	TRBV19	CASSIIPPGGSNQPQHF	TGTGCCAGTAGTATAATTCCCCCGGGAGGAAGCAATCAGCCCCAGCATTTT
TRBJ1-2	NA	NA	TRBV6-1	CASSSRGSGYGYTF	TGTGCCAGCAGTTCTAGGGGAAGTGGCTATGGCTACACCTTC
TRBJ2-1	TRBD2	NA	TRBV18	CASSRILAGGPETRGNEQFF	TGTGCCAGCTCACGGATACTAGCGGGAGGGCCGGAGACAAGGGGCAATGAGCAGTTCTTC
TRBJ1-5	TRBD1	NA	TRBV28	CASSSPGTGKAPQHF	TGTGCCAGCAGTTCGCCAGGGACAGGGAAGGCGCCCCAGCATTTT
TRBJ2-7	TRBD1	NA	TRBV5-5	CASSRTGTGSVEQYF	TGTGCCAGCAGCCGGACCGGGACAGGGTCAGTTGAGCAGTACTTC
TRBJ1-5	NA	NA	TRBV2	CASSEGGYGDQPQHF	TGTGCCAGCAGTGAAGGAGGGTACGGGGATCAGCCCCAGCATTTT
TRBJ2-2	TRBD2	NA	TRBV5-4	CASSLLAGQNTGELFF	TGTGCCAGCAGCCTCTTAGCGGGACAGAACACCGGGGAGCTGTTTTTT
TRBJ1-5	TRBD1	NA	TRBV15	CATSNGQGDGQPQHF	TGTGCCACCAGCAACGGACAGGGGGATGGTCAGCCCCAGCATTTT
TRBJ2-7	NA	NA	TRBV5-4	CASSFIEAPNEQYF	TGTGCCAGCAGCTTCATCGAGGCTCCAAACGAGCAGTACTTC
TRBJ1-1	TRBD1	NA	TRBV5-1	CASRRDRGTEAFF	TGCGCCAGCAGGAGGGACAGGGGCACTGAAGCTTTCTTT
TRBJ2-1	NA	NA	TRBV6-5	CASSHSGEHNEQFF	TGTGCCAGCAGCCACTCCGGGGAGCACAATGAGCAGTTCTTC
TRBJ1-4	NA	NA	TRBV6-5	CASSETTGYEKLFF	TGTGCCAGCAGTGAAACGACAGGTTATGAAAAACTGTTTTTT
TRBJ2-5	TRBD1	NA	TRBV7-8	CASSSGTVFRRETQYF	TGTGCCAGCAGCTCTGGGACAGTCTTTCGGCGGGAGACCCAGTACTTC
TRBJ2-1	NA	few	TRBV7-2	CASSLRTTNYNEQFF	TGTGCCAGCAGCTTGAGGACAACCAACTACAATGAGCAGTTCTTC
TRBJ2-5	TRBD2	NA	TRBV5-1	CASSPGGAGETQYF	TGCGCCAGCAGCCCCGGGGGGGCCGGGGAGACCCAGTACTTC
TRBJ1-1	NA	NA	TRBV5-6	CASSFLRGTEAFF	TGTGCCAGCAGCTTTCTCAGGGGAACTGAAGCTTTCTTT
TRBJ1-1	NA	NA	TRBV7-8	CASSLARAHRGGMEAFF	TGTGCCAGCAGCTTAGCGCGGGCCCACCGGGGGGGGATGGAAGCTTTCTTT
TRBJ2-1	TRBD1	NA	TRBV29-1	CSVEGTGYNEQFF	TGCAGCGTTGAGGGGACAGGCTACAATGAGCAGTTCTTC
TRBJ2-4	NA	NA	TRBV28	CASSFPPTGGTLAGIAKNIQYF	TGTGCCAGCAGTTTTCCGCCTACAGGGGGGACCCTAGCGGGGATAGCCAAAAACATTCAGTACTTC
TRBJ2-5	NA	once	TRBV5-3	CARSPAGQYF	TGTGCCAGAAGCCCGGCGGGGCAGTACTTC
TRBJ2-2	NA	once	TRBV28	CASSVGFGELFF	TGTGCCAGCAGCGTCGGGTTCGGGGAGCTGTTTTTT
TRBJ1-2	NA	NA	TRBV6-6	CASSLTEGYTF	TGTGCCAGCAGCCTGACGGAGGGCTACACCTTC
TRBJ2-7	TRBD1	NA	TRBV15	CATSSEPGQGYEQYF	TGTGCCACCAGCAGCGAACCGGGACAGGGGTACGAGCAGTACTTC
TRBJ2-5	NA	NA	TRBV5-1	CASSSEYEETQYF	TGCGCCAGCAGCTCCGAGTACGAAGAGACCCAGTACTTC
TRBJ2-5	TRBD2	NA	TRBV2	CASSVWRGAEETQYF	TGTGCCAGCAGTGTTTGGCGGGGGGCCGAAGAGACCCAGTACTTC
TRBJ2-5	NA	NA	TRBV5-4	CASSLMQGQLQETQYF	TGTGCCAGCAGCTTAATGCAGGGTCAGCTACAAGAGACCCAGTACTTC
TRBJ1-5	NA	NA	TRBV18	CASSPAQLNQPQHF	TGTGCCAGCTCACCAGCACAGCTGAATCAGCCCCAGCATTTT
TRBJ2-1	NA	NA	TRBV5-6	CASSLVGRSEQFF	TGTGCCAGCAGCTTGGTCGGGAGATCTGAGCAGTTCTTC
TRBJ2-3	NA	NA	TRBV28	CASLDWGADTQYF	TGTGCCAGCCTTGATTGGGGGGCAGATACGCAGTATTTT
TRBJ1-5	TRBD1	NA	TRBV5-6	CASSLTGGNQPQHF	TGTGCCAGCAGCTTGACAGGGGGCAATCAGCCCCAGCATTTT
TRBJ1-6	TRBD1	NA	TRBV7-9	CASSLLDRVESPLHF	TGTGCCAGCAGCTTACTCGACAGGGTAGAATCACCCCTCCACTTT
TRBJ2-5	TRBD2	NA	TRBV6-5	CASSYTGGYQETQYF	TGTGCCAGCAGTTACACCGGGGGGTACCAAGAGACCCAGTACTTC
TRBJ1-4	TRBD1	NA	TRBV5-1	CASSLQGATNEKLFF	TGCGCCAGCAGCTTACAGGGGGCCACCAATGAAAAACTGTTTTTT
TRBJ2-5	TRBD2	once	TRBV6-5	CASSYRSTSAETQYF	TGTGCCAGCAGTTACAGATCGACTAGCGCCGAGACCCAGTACTTC
TRBJ1-5	NA	NA	TRBV28	CASSLVRDQPQHF	TGTGCCAGCAGTTTGGTCAGGGATCAGCCCCAGCATTTT
TRBJ2-1	TRBD1	NA	TRBV27	CATALGQGPNEQFF	TGTGCCACCGCCCTGGGACAGGGACCGAATGAGCAGTTCTTC
TRBJ1-2	NA	NA	TRBV5-1	CASSLGSQVGGYTF	TGCGCCAGCAGCTTGGGTTCACAGGTCGGCGGCTACACCTTC
TRBJ2-5	NA	NA	TRBV28	CASQTPGETQYF	TGTGCCAGCCAAACACCGGGAGAGACCCAGTACTTC
TRBJ1-2	NA	NA	TRBV4-2	CASSQLSPIGGYTF	TGTGCCAGCAGCCAATTGAGTCCAATCGGTGGCTACACCTTC
TRBJ1-2	NA	NA	TRBV6-1	CASTLVGEGYTF	TGTGCCAGCACCCTGGTCGGGGAAGGCTACACCTTC
TRBJ1-1	NA	NA	TRBV15	CATSREAGTEAFF	TGTGCCACCAGCAGAGAAGCCGGGACTGAAGCTTTCTTT
TRBJ2-1	TRBD2	NA	TRBV10-1	CASSERTSAEQFF	TGCGCCAGCAGTGAGAGGACTAGCGCGGAGCAGTTCTTC
TRBJ1-2	NA	NA	TRBV5-6	CASSPDRTNYGYTF	TGTGCCAGCAGCCCCGACAGGACCAACTATGGCTACACCTTC
TRBJ1-2	NA	NA	TRBV4-1	CASSQDRGVNYGYTF	TGCGCCAGCAGCCAAGACAGGGGCGTCAACTATGGCTACACCTTC
TRBJ2-2	NA	NA	TRBV6-5	CASSYSLRGRTGELFF	TGTGCCAGCAGTTACTCGTTGCGGGGGCGGACCGGGGAGCTGTTTTTT
TRBJ2-1	TRBD2	NA	TRBV11-2	CASSLGWSSGEGEQFF	TGTGCCAGCAGCTTAGGGTGGTCTAGCGGAGAGGGTGAGCAGTTCTTC
TRBJ2-1	NA	NA	TRBV20-1	CSAAGNEQFF	TGCAGTGCAGCCGGCAATGAGCAGTTCTTC